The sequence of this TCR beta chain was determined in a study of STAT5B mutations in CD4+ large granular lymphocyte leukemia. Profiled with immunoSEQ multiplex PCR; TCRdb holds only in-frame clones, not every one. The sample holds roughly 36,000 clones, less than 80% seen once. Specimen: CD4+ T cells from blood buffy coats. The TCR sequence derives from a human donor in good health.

CDR3 loop: CASSEGLQLNTIYF. The CDR3 coding sequence is TGTGCCAGCAGTGAAGGTCTACAGCTAAACACCATATATTTT. The genes are TRBV6-1 and TRBJ1-3; D is ambiguous. V was clipped by 1 base and J by 6 bases, with 10 bases between them. The germline V gene has CDR1 MNHNS and CDR2 SASEGT. The CDR3 has 14 residues.